These 16 T cell receptor beta chains originate from one sample sequenced in a study of response to subunit inactivated influenza vaccine. Via MiXCR, TCRdb re-called the RT-PCR reads, giving one row per CDR3 protein. This table holds 500,000 to 650,000 distinct CDR3 sequences, approximately 7.7% found once. The input for sequencing was PBMCs from blood, taken around 2 years after vaccination. The receptors here all came from a man aged 45 to 70 who received an inactivated influenza vaccine.

This sequence joins TRBV20-1 and TRBJ2-3; the match to TRBD1 covers 8 bases. The germline CDR1 and CDR2 sequences are DFQATT and SNEGSKA (reference sequence). The trim removed 4 bases at V and 2 bases at J, leaving 8 bases unmatched. CDR3 length equals 15 residues. Here the CDR3 reads CSATGTGAYTDTQYF. For the CDR3, the DNA is TGCAGTGCTACTGGGACAGGAGCCTACACAGATACGCAGTATTTT.

The chain is built from TRBV5-1 and TRBJ2-3; D not certain. Germline V lookup: CDR1 SGHRS, CDR2 YFSETQ. V was trimmed by 4 bases and J by 6 bases, leaving 9 bases between them. This CDR3 is 12 amino acids long. CDR3 sequence: CASSTRSDTQYF. CDR3 coding DNA: TGCGCCAGCAGCACGCGTTCCGATACGCAGTATTTT.

This clonotype was seen a handful of times. The chain has TRBV6-1 and TRBJ2-1, with D tentatively TRBD2 (7 bases). The CDR3 totals 15 residues. CDR1 is MNHNS and CDR2 is SASEGT in the germline V gene. V gave up 2 bases and J gave up 7 bases, with 15 bases separating them. The CDR3 spells CASSESGGPFNEQFF. CDR3 sequence (DNA): TGTGCCAGCAGTGAATCCGGGGGGCCTTTTAATGAGCAGTTCTTC.

In its sample, this clonotype was seen many times. The chain is built from TRBV7-2 and TRBJ1-5; D not resolved. Between the trimmed V and J ends, which lost 5 bases and 8 bases, there was a span of 10 bases. Per the germline V gene, CDR1 is SGHTA and CDR2 is FQGNSA. This CDR3 contains 12 residues. In DNA form, the CDR3 reads TGTGCCAGCAGCCCGGGTAGGGAGCCCCAGCATTTT. Translated, it gives CASSPGREPQHF.

The sample holds a few counts of this clonotype. The chain has TRBV3-1 and TRBJ1-4; D is perhaps TRBD1 (6 bases). Per the germline V gene, CDR1 is LGHDT and CDR2 is YNNKEL (reference sequence). The CDR3 has 16 amino acids. V gave up 4 bases and J gave up 3 bases, with 15 bases separating them. CDR3 DNA: TGTGCCAGCAGCCGTACAGGGATTACTGCTAATGAAAAACTGTTTTTT. Encoded protein: CASSRTGITANEKLFF.

This clonotype occurred a few times. The chain recombines TRBV28 with TRBJ2-1; 7 bases are a match to TRBD1. In germline, CDR1 is MDHEN, CDR2 SYDVKM. The CDR3 sequence is 16 residues long. After removal of 5 bases from V and 0 bases from J, the junction contained 7 bases not matched to a gene. CDR3 DNA: TGTGCCAGCAGTAACAGGGGCCGGAGCTCCTACAATGAGCAGTTCTTC. It yields the protein CASSNRGRSSYNEQFF.

This chain connects TRBV29-1 to TRBJ2-3, with 7 bases fitting TRBD2. The CDR3 spans 13 residues. Germline V gene lookup returns CDR1 SQVTM and CDR2 ANQGSEA. With 3 bases clipped from V and 1 base from J, the junction kept 1 base outside the gene matches. The chain's CDR3 is CSVDTSGTDTQYF. Here the CDR3 DNA reads TGCAGCGTTGATACTAGCGGCACAGATACGCAGTATTTT.

This rearrangement joins TRBV6-1 to TRBJ2-7; 7 bases are shared with TRBD2. Germline CDR1 MNHNS, CDR2 SASEGT. With 5 bases clipped from V and 5 bases from J, the junction kept 6 bases outside the gene matches. The CDR3 has 13 amino acids. CDR3 loop: CASSPPGGHEQYF. DNA for the CDR3: TGTGCCAGCAGTCCCCCGGGGGGTCACGAGCAGTACTTC.

This clonotype appeared a few times. The rearrangement uses TRBV6-2 or TRBV6-3 and TRBJ2-1, with 7 bases lining up with TRBD1. V shed 4 bases, J shed 2 bases, and the junction held 2 bases outside the gene matches. The germline V gene has CDR1 MNHEY and CDR2 SVGEGT. This CDR3 spans 14 amino acids. Here the CDR3 reads CASSWQGAYNEQFF. The CDR3 DNA is TGTGCCAGCAGTTGGCAGGGGGCCTACAATGAGCAGTTCTTC.

This clonotype occurred a few times. The rearrangement joins TRBV12-5 to TRBJ2-1; TRBD2 aligns across 9 bases. The CDR3 consists of 16 residues. Trimming cost V 0 bases and J 8 bases; bases outside gene matches: 8. Germline V CDR1 and CDR2: LGHNT, FRNRAP. The DNA of the CDR3 is TGTGCTAGTGGTTTGGTACAGGGCGGGAGGGTCTATGAGCAGTTCTTC. Residues: CASGLVQGGRVYEQFF.

This chain uses TRBV4-1 with TRBJ2-1; 7 nucleotides agree with TRBD2. Trimming took 0 bases from V and 4 from J; bases not matched to a gene: 0. Germline CDR1 reads MGHRA; CDR2 reads YSYEKL. CDR3 length equals 14 residues. In DNA, the CDR3 is TGCGCCAGCAGCCAAGAACTAGCGTACAATGAGCAGTTCTTC. As protein: CASSQELAYNEQFF.

In this sample, this clonotype turned up a few times. The rearrangement links TRBV20-1 to TRBJ2-7, with 10 bases matching TRBD2. This CDR3 has 14 amino acids. The V segment lost 1 base and the J segment 6 bases; nucleotides outside the gene matches: 6. In germline, CDR1 is DFQATT, CDR2 SNEGSKA (reference sequence). CDR3 residues: CSARASGSLVEQYF. CDR3 bases: TGCAGTGCTAGAGCTAGCGGGAGTCTCGTCGAGCAGTACTTC.

This clonotype was detected many times. V usage is TRBV7-9 and J usage is TRBJ1-1; D perhaps matches TRBD1 (5 bases). Trimming shortened V by 5 bases and J by 4 bases, and 20 bases separated the two germline ends. Germline CDR1 SEHNR, CDR2 FQNEAQ (reference sequence). The CDR3 runs 16 residues. This chain's CDR3 is CASSPSGGIGLTEAFF. The CDR3 DNA is TGTGCCAGCAGCCCCTCGGGGGGGATTGGGCTCACTGAAGCTTTCTTT.

There are many counts of this clonotype. The chain employs TRBV5-6 and TRBJ1-4; unclear D gene. Trimming removed 6 bases from V and 8 bases from J, with 14 bases in between. This CDR3 has 13 residues. The germline V gene has CDR1 SGHDT and CDR2 YYEEEE. CDR3 nucleotide sequence: TGTGCCAGCACCACCGGTGGAGGGGAAAAACTGTTTTTT. Residues: CASTTGGGEKLFF.

This clonotype has a handful of counts. V and J are TRBV30 and TRBJ2-1; TRBD2 agrees at 11 bases. The germline gives CDR1 GTSNPN, CDR2 SVGIG (reference sequence). This CDR3 contains 16 residues. Trimming at V came to 1 base and at J to 7 bases, leaving 9 bases not matched to a gene. The CDR3, as DNA: TGTGCCTGGAGTGGAGATAGCGGGGGGGCCCTGAATGAGCAGTTCTTC. This sequence encodes CAWSGDSGGALNEQFF. Drawing the rest from reference TRBV30 and TRBJ2-1, the complete variable domain is SQTIHQWPATLVQPVGSPLSLECTVEGTSNPNLYWYRQAAGRGLQLLFYSVGIGQISSEVPQNLSASRPQDRQFILSSKKLLLSDSGFYLCAWSGDSGGALNEQFFGPGTRLTVL.

A few counts support this clonotype. The chain employs TRBV9 and TRBJ2-5, with TRBD1 matching 8 bases. The CDR3 has 16 amino acids. J lost 5 bases, V lost 0 bases, and 9 bases had no gene match. Germline CDR1 is SGDLS and CDR2 is YYNGEE. The CDR3 coding sequence is TGTGCCAGCAGCGTAGCCCAGGGGGCTGCTATGGAGACCCAGTACTTC. Translating it yields CASSVAQGAAMETQYF.